Listed here are 19 T cell receptor beta chains from one sample, sequenced in a study of beta chain features in type 1 diabetes. Expressed TCRB transcripts were sequenced, since all the RNA that had been isolated was reverse transcribed. The protocol was immunoSEQ multiplex PCR, while the TCRdb copy is restricted to in-frame clones and leaves out a portion. The repertoire holds around 240,000 clones, with 9% to 10% as singletons. The sequenced sample was naive CD4+ T cells from blood. Source of these receptors: a woman younger than 30 in good health.

The chain uses TRBV6-5 and TRBJ2-1; D may be TRBD2 (5 bases). Germline assignment: CDR1 MNHEY and CDR2 SVGAGI. The CDR3 runs 12 residues. Trimming removed 5 bases from V and 8 bases from J, with 10 bases in between. CDR3 coding DNA: TGTGCCAGCAGTGAAAGGGAGCATGAGCAGTTCTTC. Its translation is CASSEREHEQFF.

This clone was recorded a few times. The chain employs TRBV18 and TRBJ2-7; 9 bases are shared with TRBD2. In germline, CDR1 is KGHSH, CDR2 LQKENI. With 2 bases clipped from V and 6 bases from J, the junction kept 8 bases outside the gene matches. CDR3 length equals 15 residues. The chain's CDR3 is CASSPSPGLAREQYF. The CDR3, as DNA: TGTGCCAGCTCACCAAGCCCCGGACTAGCGCGCGAGCAGTACTTC.

This clone has more than one count but fewer than ten. The rearrangement uses TRBV5-1 and TRBJ2-1, with 7 bases aligning to TRBD2. J lost 12 bases, V lost 7 bases, and 10 bases had no gene match. The germline gives CDR1 SGHRS, CDR2 YFSETQ. The length of the CDR3 is 12 residues. The CDR3 nucleotides are TGCGCCAGCGCCACTCGGGGGGAAGGGCAGTTCTTC. This codes for CASATRGEGQFF.

This clone has only a few counts. The rearrangement joins TRBV14 to TRBJ2-5; 11 bases are shared with TRBD1. V was pared by 2 bases and J by 4 bases, with 3 bases of the junction left unmatched. Germline lookup yields CDR1 SGHDN and CDR2 FVKESK. This CDR3 is 15 amino acids long. The CDR3 here is CASSQRTGGVETQYF. Written as DNA, the CDR3 is TGTGCCAGCAGCCAAAGGACAGGGGGCGTAGAGACCCAGTACTTC.

This rearrangement joins TRBV6-1 to TRBJ1-2; 7 nucleotides align to TRBD1. Germline CDR1 MNHNS, CDR2 SASEGT. This CDR3 region has 15 residues. V was clipped by 6 bases and J by 5 bases; unmatched bases: 12. The CDR3 loop is CASRKQGEGFYGYTF. CDR3 DNA sequence: TGTGCCAGCAGGAAGCAGGGGGAAGGATTTTATGGCTACACCTTC.

The chain is built from TRBV18 and TRBJ2-2, with a tentative D call TRBD2 (6 bases). The ends were cut back, 0 bases at V and 5 bases at J, with 16 bases in the middle. CDR3 length equals 17 residues. Germline CDR1 KGHSH, CDR2 LQKENI. The CDR3: CASSPPTGREDTGELFF. CDR3 bases: TGTGCCAGCTCACCACCGACTGGCAGGGAGGATACCGGGGAGCTGTTTTTT.

This chain joins TRBV4-1 and TRBJ2-1, with D maybe TRBD2 (6 bases). The CDR3 contains 14 residues. With 3 bases removed from V and 6 bases from J, the gap between germline ends came to 12 bases. Germline values: CDR1 MGHRA, CDR2 YSYEKL. This CDR3 is CASSQVSGPNEQFF. CDR3 DNA sequence: TGCGCCAGCAGCCAGGTTAGCGGACCCAATGAGCAGTTCTTC.

The chain couples TRBV7-6 to TRBJ2-2; 10 positions match TRBD2. With V trimmed by 0 bases and J by 9 bases, 7 bases remained unmatched. Per germline, CDR1 SGHVS and CDR2 FNYEAQ. The CDR3 extends over 16 amino acids. The CDR3 DNA is TGTGCCAGCAGCTTAGCGCTCACTAGCGGGGCCCGGGAGCTGTTTTTT. It yields the protein CASSLALTSGARELFF.

This clone was detected a few times. The CDR3 here is CASSRVPAGANTGELFF. In DNA form, the CDR3 reads TGTGCCAGCTCAAGAGTCCCAGCGGGAGCAAACACCGGGGAGCTGTTTTTT. The rearrangement joins TRBV18 to TRBJ2-2, with 8 bases that match TRBD2. V gave up 5 bases and J gave up 2 bases; unmatched junction bases: 10. The CDR3 has 17 residues. CDR1 and CDR2 (germline): KGHSH, LQKENI.

This clone occurred a few times. This chain connects TRBV7-2 to TRBJ1-1; D ambiguous. The CDR3 has 13 residues. Trimming pared 2 bases from V and 1 base from J, leaving 5 bases between. CDR1 is SGHTA, CDR2 FQGNSA, per germline. The chain's CDR3 is CASSLRENTEAFF. In DNA, the CDR3 is TGTGCCAGCAGCTTAAGAGAGAACACTGAAGCTTTCTTT.

The V gene is TRBV29-1, the J gene TRBJ1-1, with D hard to call. This CDR3 has 10 amino acids. Germline-derived CDR1 and CDR2 are SQVTM and ANQGSEA. Trimming removed 8 bases from V and 3 bases from J, with 7 bases in between. The CDR3 reads CSSGDTEAFF. The DNA for the CDR3 is TGCAGCTCCGGAGACACTGAAGCTTTCTTT.

The chain is built from TRBV7-9 and TRBJ1-2; 7 bases match TRBD1. V lost 3 bases, J lost 9 bases, and 10 bases stayed unmatched. The CDR3 consists of 14 residues. The germline gives CDR1 SEHNR, CDR2 FQNEAQ (reference sequence). The CDR3 is CASSLTGTARSYTF. For the CDR3, the DNA is TGTGCCAGCAGCTTGACCGGGACAGCAAGGAGCTACACCTTC.

The chain has TRBV12-5 and TRBJ1-2, with D possibly TRBD1 on 5 matching bases. Germline V lookup: CDR1 LGHNT, CDR2 FRNRAP. The CDR3 runs to 13 residues. Trimming shortened V by 2 bases and J by 7 bases, and 11 bases separated the two germline ends. The DNA of the CDR3 is TGTGCTAGTGGTTTGAGGCAGGGCGGTGGCTACACCTTC. This gives the protein CASGLRQGGGYTF.

The rearrangement joins TRBV11-2 to TRBJ1-2; D ambiguous. Trimming removed 0 bases from V and 1 base from J, with 6 bases in between. The CDR3 runs to 14 residues. Germline-derived CDR1 and CDR2 are SGHAT and FQNNGV. As DNA, the CDR3 is TGTGCCAGCAGCTTAGATCGGGGTAACTATGGCTACACCTTC. Protein sequence: CASSLDRGNYGYTF. Full variable domain (remainder filled in from reference TRBV11-2 and TRBJ1-2): EAGVAQSPRYKIIEKRQSVAFWCNPISGHATLYWYQQILGQGPKLLIQFQNNGVVDDSQLPKDRFSAERLKGVDSTLKIQPAKLEDSAVYLCASSLDRGNYGYTFGSGTRLTVV.

At least ten counts were recorded for this clone. J is TRBJ2-2 and V is TRBV7-9; 7 nucleotides line up with TRBD2. CDR3 length equals 17 residues. Germline CDR1 and CDR2: SEHNR and FQNEAQ (reference sequence). Germline trimming cut 2 bases from V and 0 bases from J; bases unmatched to any gene: 6. CDR3 coding DNA: TGTGCCAGCAGCTTACAGCGGGGCCGCGCGAACACCGGGGAGCTGTTTTTT. Amino acids: CASSLQRGRANTGELFF.

This sequence joins TRBV19 and TRBJ2-4; 8 bases align to TRBD2. The CDR3 runs to 18 residues. Unmatched junction bases numbered 10, after V lost 3 bases and J lost 0 bases. CDR1 is LNHDA, CDR2 SQIVND, per germline (reference sequence). CDR3 DNA sequence: TGTGCCAGTAGTATTGGGCTAGCGGGCGTAGTAGCCAAAAACATTCAGTACTTC. Translation gives CASSIGLAGVVAKNIQYF.

This clone was seen a handful of times. The gene calls are TRBV30 and TRBJ2-7, with D possibly being TRBD1 (5 bases). V shed 4 bases and J shed 2 bases, with 12 bases lying between them. Germline V CDR1 and CDR2: GTSNPN, SVGIG (reference sequence). CDR3 length: 13 residues. DNA for the CDR3: TGTGCCTGGAACCAGGGTGGGACCTACGAGCAGTACTTC. This sequence encodes CAWNQGGTYEQYF.

This clone was seen more than once but under ten times. The CDR3 DNA is TGCGCCAGCAGCCCGAGGGGGCTATCGAACACTGAAGCTTTCTTT. This encodes CASSPRGLSNTEAFF. The genes are TRBV5-1 and TRBJ1-1, with 7 bases lining up with TRBD1. J was trimmed by 1 base and V by 4 bases; bases with no gene match: 7. The CDR3 totals 15 residues. Germline lookup yields CDR1 SGHRS and CDR2 YFSETQ.

This clone was recorded a few times. The rearrangement uses TRBV5-1 and TRBJ2-1; D possibly corresponds to TRBD1 (6 bases). In germline, CDR1 is SGHRS, CDR2 YFSETQ. The CDR3 runs 16 residues. Trimming removed 0 bases at V and 1 base at J, with 11 bases between. The CDR3 nucleotides are TGCGCCAGCAGCTTGGAGGGCAGGGGATCCTACAATGAGCAGTTCTTC. This gives the protein CASSLEGRGSYNEQFF.